Listed below are T cell receptor beta chains from one sample, sequenced in a study of cytotoxic CD8 clonotypes in ibrutinib-treated CLL. Some clones are missing from TCRdb's copy, which holds only in-frame ones; the method was immunoSEQ multiplex PCR. This table holds about 21,000 clones, around 68% found once. Sequencing used PBMCs, obtained before ibrutinib treatment. The source is a human donor with chronic lymphocytic leukemia. Each CDR3 is given with its conserved first and last residue. Each record gives: clone size, V gene, D gene, J gene, CDR3 DNA, CDR3 protein. A D gene is named only where the DNA matches it firmly. Clone size is stated in some rows and not others, as once, few, many or a class when expanded.

few	TRBV18	TRBD1	TRBJ1-2	TGTGCCAGCTCACGGGATATACGACAGGGAAACATTGTGGGGACAGGGAAGAGTGACTATGGCTACACCTTC	CASSRDIRQGNIVGTGKSDYGYTF
-	TRBV9	TRBD2	TRBJ2-1	TGTGCCAGCAGCGTAGACCCCGGGACTAGCGGGAGTCGCAATGAGCAGTTCTTC	CASSVDPGTSGSRNEQFF
-	TRBV6-6	-	TRBJ1-1	TGTGCCAGCAGTCGGTCCGAGGGCGGCACTGAAGCTTTCTTT	CASSRSEGGTEAFF
few	TRBV28	-	TRBJ1-5	TGTGCCAGCAGTTTGAGGTATCAGCCCCAGCATTTT	CASSLRYQPQHF
-	TRBV28	-	TRBJ1-4	TGTGCCAGCAGTCCTGGAAGTGCAACTAATGAAAAACTGTTTTTT	CASSPGSATNEKLFF
few	TRBV7-3	-	TRBJ2-7	TGTGCCAGCAGCTTGGACCTAACCTACGAGCAGTACTTC	CASSLDLTYEQYF
-	TRBV7-9	-	TRBJ2-7	TGTGCCAGCAGCTTAGACAGGGTTGGCGAGCAGTACTTC	CASSLDRVGEQYF
-	TRBV4-3	-	TRBJ2-3	TGCGCCAGCAGCCAGGGGGCCAGCGGGAGCACAGATACGCAGTATTTT	CASSQGASGSTDTQYF
few	TRBV28	TRBD2	TRBJ2-1	TGTGCCAGCTGCAGAGCGGGAGTCAATGAGCAGTTCTTC	CASCRAGVNEQFF
-	TRBV10-2	TRBD1	TRBJ2-2	TGCGCCAGCAGTGAGCCAACAGGGGGCTTTTCCGGGGAGCTGTTTTTT	CASSEPTGGFSGELFF
-	TRBV6-1	-	TRBJ2-3	TGTGCCAGCAGTGAAGGCGTCGGCAGGAGGGAGTATATTAGAGGAATGCCGGCAGATACGCAGTATTTT	CASSEGVGRREYIRGMPADTQYF
-	TRBV7-2	-	TRBJ1-2	TGTGCCAGCAGCACAACAGGGACCTATGGCTACACCTTC	CASSTTGTYGYTF
medium-sized	TRBV19	-	TRBJ2-1	TGTGCCAGTACTCCAGGAGGTGCCTACAATGAGCAGTTCTTC	CASTPGGAYNEQFF
few	TRBV6-5	TRBD2	TRBJ2-1	TGTGCCAGCAGCCCTCTAGCGGGCACCTACAATGAGCAGTTCTTC	CASSPLAGTYNEQFF
once	TRBV15	TRBD2	TRBJ2-2	TGTGCCACCAGCAGAGATGTGGGACTAGCGGGAGTTTGGACCGGGGAGCTGTTTTTT	CATSRDVGLAGVWTGELFF
-	TRBV5-1	TRBD2	TRBJ2-1	TGCGCCAGCCGACTTGGGACTAGCGGAGTGGCATCCTACAATGAGCAGTTCTTC	CASRLGTSGVASYNEQFF
-	TRBV15	-	TRBJ2-7	TGTGCCACCAGCAGAGATCAGGTGACACACACTCCCTACGAGCAGTACTTC	CATSRDQVTHTPYEQYF
-	TRBV5-4	TRBD2	TRBJ2-7	TGTGCCAGCAGCAACTTACTAGCGGGAGGGCCCCACGAGCAGTACTTC	CASSNLLAGGPHEQYF
-	TRBV28	TRBD2	TRBJ2-1	TGTGCCAGCAGTTTAGGAGCGGGAGGGCCGGTTGAGCAGTTCTTC	CASSLGAGGPVEQFF
-	TRBV11-2	TRBD2	TRBJ2-7	TGTGCCAGCAGCCTAGGACTAGCGAACTACGAGCAGTACTTC	CASSLGLANYEQYF
-	TRBV11-2	TRBD2	TRBJ2-7	TGTGCCAGCCAACCCGGACTAGCGGGAATTTCCTACGAGCAGTACTTC	CASQPGLAGISYEQYF
-	TRBV9	-	TRBJ2-6	TGTGCCAGCAGCCCCCAGCGGACCTCTGGGGCCAACGTCCTGACTTTC	CASSPQRTSGANVLTF
once	TRBV6-9	TRBD1	TRBJ2-2	TGTGCCAGCAGCCGTGGACAGGGGAACACCGGGGAGCTGTTTTTT	CASSRGQGNTGELFF
-	TRBV28	-	TRBJ1-1	TGTGCCAGCAGTGCTGGGAGACGGGTGAACACTGAAGCTTTCTTT	CASSAGRRVNTEAFF
-	TRBV7-2	TRBD2	TRBJ2-3	TGTGCCAGCAGCCCCAGACTAGCGGGGAGCACAGATACGCAGTATTTT	CASSPRLAGSTDTQYF
-	TRBV2	-	TRBJ1-2	TGTGCCAGCAGTTACAGGTTATATGGCTACACCTTC	CASSYRLYGYTF
-	TRBV30	TRBD1	TRBJ2-7	TGTGCCTGGAGCCCGGTGGGACAGGGGGCCTACGAGCAGTACTTC	CAWSPVGQGAYEQYF
-	TRBV5-3	-	TRBJ1-4	TGTGCCAGATCCAGAGGAGAAAAACTGTTTTTT	CARSRGEKLFF
-	TRBV7-3	-	TRBJ2-2	TGTGCCAGCAGCTTAAGCGCAGGAGCGAACACCGGGGAGCTGCTTTTT	CASSLSAGANTGELLF
-	TRBV4-1	-	TRBJ1-2	TGCGCCAGCAGCCAACCGGCTGGCAGGCTGAACTATGGCTACACCTTC	CASSQPAGRLNYGYTF
-	TRBV27	TRBD2	TRBJ2-1	TGTGCCAGCAGTCTTTCAGCGGGGCTCAATGAGCAGTTCTTC	CASSLSAGLNEQFF
-	TRBV6-1	TRBD1	TRBJ2-1	TGTGCCAGCAGTAAAGCCAGCCGGGACAGTGATAACTCCCATGAGCAGTTCTTC	CASSKASRDSDNSHEQFF
once	TRBV6-4	TRBD2	TRBJ2-1	TGTGCCAGCAGCCTGACTAGCGGGAGTCACAATGAGCAGTTCTTC	CASSLTSGSHNEQFF
few	TRBV28	-	TRBJ2-5	TGTGCCAGCAGGACGGGACACCAAGAGACCCAGTACTTC	CASRTGHQETQYF
once	TRBV6-5	TRBD1	TRBJ2-6	TGTGCCAGCAGTCACTACAGGGGAAGTGGGGCCAACGTCCTGACTTTC	CASSHYRGSGANVLTF